This passage covers 32 T cell receptor beta chains from one sample sequenced in a study of T cells in Graves' hyperthyroidism and ophthalmopathy. It was RNA transcripts that yielded the amplified TCR beta CDR3 regions. TCR CDR3 underwent first-round RT-PCR with the HTBI primer set. MiXCR, applied by TCRdb to the multiplex PCR reads, yields one record per CDR3 protein. Among 550,000 to 850,000 distinct CDR3 sequences listed, about 19% were seen once. Sequencing was carried out using blood. All receptors come from a woman aged 45-65 years with Graves' hyperthyroidism that later progressed to Graves' ophthalmopathy.

This clonotype was seen more than once but under ten times. The rearrangement uses TRBV6-5 and TRBJ2-7; 11 positions match TRBD2. Per the germline V gene, CDR1 is MNHEY and CDR2 is SVGAGI. Trimming took 4 bases from V and 6 from J; bases not matched to a gene: 8. CDR3 size: 15 residues. The CDR3 DNA reads TGTGCCAGCAGTTCCGCGACTAGCGGGGCAGGCGAGCAGTACTTC. Encoded protein: CASSSATSGAGEQYF.

This clonotype was observed many times. V usage is TRBV4-1 and J usage is TRBJ1-1; D is unclear. CDR3 length: 14 residues. Germline V gene lookup returns CDR1 MGHRA and CDR2 YSYEKL. Trimming cost V 1 base and J 4 bases, with 10 bases left between them. The CDR3: CASSQGVRGTEAFF. CDR3 coding DNA: TGCGCCAGCAGCCAAGGGGTTCGAGGCACTGAAGCTTTCTTT.

This clonotype was seen repeatedly, ten times or more. The chain uses TRBV5-1 and TRBJ2-7, with TRBD2 identical over 10 bases. V was pared by 2 bases and J by 1 base, with 3 bases of the junction left unmatched. Looked up from germline, CDR1 is SGHRS and CDR2 is YFSETQ. The CDR3 consists of 15 residues. CDR3 protein: CASSLIAGGSYEQYF. CDR3 sequence (DNA): TGCGCCAGCAGCTTAATAGCGGGGGGATCCTACGAGCAGTACTTC.

The V gene is TRBV12-5, the J gene TRBJ2-2; unclear D gene. V lost 5 bases and J lost 6, with 10 bases in between. The CDR3 is 13 residues long. CDR1 and CDR2 (germline): LGHNT, FRNRAP. The CDR3 reads CASGVSEAGELFF. In nucleotides, the CDR3 is TGTGCTAGTGGTGTTTCAGAGGCCGGGGAGCTGTTTTTT.

This clonotype has more than one count but fewer than ten. The V gene is TRBV19, the J gene TRBJ2-4; 12 bases map to TRBD2. CDR1 is LNHDA, CDR2 SQIVND, per germline (reference sequence). This CDR3 has 17 amino acids. J gave up 0 bases and V 6 bases, and 6 bases lay outside the gene matches. The CDR3 DNA reads as TGTGCCAGTAGCCGGACTAGCGGGGCACTAGCCAAAAACATTCAGTACTTC. This sequence encodes CASSRTSGALAKNIQYF.

This clonotype has more than one count but fewer than ten. V usage is TRBV20-1 and J usage is TRBJ2-2; TRBD2 might be the D (5 bases). Germline V lookup: CDR1 DFQATT, CDR2 SNEGSKA (reference sequence). Trimming shortened V by 2 bases and J by 3 bases, and 10 bases separated the two germline ends. The CDR3 contains 14 residues. The CDR3 region has the DNA TGCAGTGCTAGAAAAGACGGGGACACCGGGGAGCTGTTTTTT. It is translated as CSARKDGDTGELFF.

This clonotype was counted ten times or more. This chain joins TRBV18 and TRBJ1-2; TRBD1 agrees at 8 bases. The CDR3 has 14 amino acids. Germline assignment: CDR1 KGHSH and CDR2 LQKENI. With V trimmed by 3 bases and J by 3 bases, 3 bases remained unmatched. The CDR3 loop reads CASSPTGGDYGYTF. Here the CDR3 DNA reads TGTGCCAGCTCACCCACAGGGGGTGACTATGGCTACACCTTC.

This clonotype was seen at least ten times. V and J are TRBV7-2 and TRBJ1-1, with D possibly TRBD1 on 5 matching bases. Germline CDR1 and CDR2: SGHTA and FQGNSA. This CDR3 has 14 amino acids. V was cut by 1 base and J by 0 bases, with 6 bases left in between. The CDR3 sequence: CASSLVGVNTEAFF. In nucleotides, the CDR3 is TGTGCCAGCAGCTTAGTAGGGGTGAACACTGAAGCTTTCTTT.

This clonotype came up many times. The chain has TRBV11-2 and TRBJ2-1, with 8 nucleotides matching TRBD2. Unmatched junction bases numbered 2, after V lost 1 base and J lost 6 bases. Germline loops: CDR1 SGHAT, CDR2 FQNNGV. The CDR3 extends over 14 amino acids. CDR3 DNA: TGTGCCAGCAGCTTAGCGGGGGGGCTCAATGAGCAGTTCTTC. This gives the protein CASSLAGGLNEQFF. The full variable domain, with the rest looked up from reference TRBV11-2 and TRBJ2-1, is EAGVAQSPRYKIIEKRQSVAFWCNPISGHATLYWYQQILGQGPKLLIQFQNNGVVDDSQLPKDRFSAERLKGVDSTLKIQPAKLEDSAVYLCASSLAGGLNEQFFGPGTRLTVL.

This chain uses TRBV12-3 or TRBV12-4 with TRBJ2-3; D may be TRBD2 (5 bases). Trimming removed 6 bases from V and 2 bases from J, with 21 bases in between. The CDR3 is 17 amino acids. CDR3 loop: CASSPPILVTATDTQYF. The CDR3 DNA reads TGTGCCAGCAGCCCCCCCATACTAGTGACCGCCACAGATACGCAGTATTTT.

This clonotype was counted only a few times. The V call is TRBV5-1, the J call TRBJ2-7, with D perhaps being TRBD1 or TRBD2 (6 bases each). V was pared by 3 bases and J by 2 bases, with 15 bases between. Germline-derived CDR1 and CDR2 are SGHRS and YFSETQ. The CDR3 covers 15 residues. The CDR3 DNA reads TGCGCCAGCAGCTCGACAGCGGAGGGGGCCTACGAGCAGTACTTC. It yields the protein CASSSTAEGAYEQYF.

This clonotype occurred a few times. The chain joins TRBV6-1 to TRBJ1-1; 9 bases match TRBD1. With 5 bases clipped from V and 1 base from J, the junction kept 8 bases outside the gene matches. Germline V gene lookup returns CDR1 MNHNS and CDR2 SASEGT. The CDR3 sequence is 16 residues long. The DNA for the CDR3 is TGTGCCAGCAGTCCGAGACCGGGACAGGGGAACACTGAAGCTTTCTTT. It is translated as CASSPRPGQGNTEAFF.

The rearrangement joins TRBV12-3 or TRBV12-4 to TRBJ2-5; possibly TRBD1 for D (6 bases). The CDR3 covers 13 residues. V lost 8 bases and J lost 5, with 15 bases in between. This CDR3 is CASRKQGWETQYF. CDR3 in DNA: TGTGCCAGCCGGAAACAGGGATGGGAGACCCAGTACTTC.

A note on this clonotype: A much larger clone lies one base from this, so it may be a read error. This chain connects TRBV7-9 to TRBJ1-1, with 7 positions matching TRBD1. The germline CDR1 and CDR2 sequences are SEHNR and FQNEAQ (reference sequence). CDR3 length: 15 amino acids. J gave up 1 base and V 5 bases, and 7 bases lay outside the gene matches. The CDR3 loop is CASSMTGTRNTEAFF. CDR3 in DNA: TGTGCCAGCAGCATGACAGGGACGCGGAACACTGAAGCTTTCTTT.

This clonotype was detected only a few times. V and J are TRBV20-1 and TRBJ2-1; D perhaps matches TRBD2 (5 bases). Looked up from germline, CDR1 is DFQATT and CDR2 is SNEGSKA (reference sequence). This CDR3 comprises 12 residues. V was clipped by 3 bases and J by 5 bases, with 8 bases between them. The CDR3 protein is CSASGVNNEQFF. In DNA form, the CDR3 reads TGCAGTGCTAGCGGGGTGAACAATGAGCAGTTCTTC.

This clonotype was counted between two and nine times. V gene TRBV3-1 combines with J gene TRBJ2-1; a possible D gene is TRBD1 (6 bases). Trimming stripped 2 bases from V and 7 bases from J, with 12 bases between. This CDR3 comprises 14 residues. Germline values: CDR1 LGHDT, CDR2 YNNKEL (reference sequence). Here the CDR3 reads CASSQRTEVNEQFF. CDR3 sequence (DNA): TGTGCCAGCAGCCAACGGACAGAGGTTAATGAGCAGTTCTTC.

About this clonotype itself: A much larger clone differs from this one at a single base, so this may be a read error. The rearrangement joins TRBV12-3 or TRBV12-4 to TRBJ1-1; D call uncertain. This CDR3 contains 13 residues. CDR3 sequence: CASSEGWNAEAFF. CDR3 nucleotides: TGTGCCAGCAGCGAAGGGTGGAACGCTGAAGCTTTCTTT.

This clonotype has a count of ten or more. The rearrangement uses TRBV9 and TRBJ2-7; perhaps TRBD1 as D (6 bases). There are 16 residues in the CDR3. Trimming took 3 bases from V and 2 from J, leaving 18 bases between them. In germline, CDR1 is SGDLS, CDR2 YYNGEE. CDR3 region: CASSARPGTPPYEQYF. CDR3 coding DNA: TGTGCCAGCAGCGCGCGTCCCGGGACACCTCCCTACGAGCAGTACTTC.

The chain employs TRBV11-2 and TRBJ2-2; 14 nucleotides align to TRBD2. Germline V gene data show CDR1 as SGHAT and CDR2 as FQNNGV. V trimming: 6 bases; J trimming: 0 bases; junction bases outside the gene matches: 6. CDR3 length equals 18 residues. DNA for the CDR3: TGTGCCAGCAGACCCGGGACTAGCGGGAGTACGAACACCGGGGAGCTGTTTTTT. It encodes CASRPGTSGSTNTGELFF.

This clonotype appeared many times. The chain uses TRBV20-1 and TRBJ2-7; 7 positions agree with TRBD1. This CDR3 spans 14 amino acids. Germline V gene lookup returns CDR1 DFQATT and CDR2 SNEGSKA (reference sequence). V was clipped by 6 bases and J by 4 bases; unmatched bases: 12. The CDR3 DNA is TGCAGTGCAAGCAAGGCAGGGGGTTTGTACGAGCAGTACTTC. Residues: CSASKAGGLYEQYF.

The table lists this clonotype with many counts. The genes are TRBV7-8 and TRBJ2-1; TRBD2 agrees at 9 bases. The CDR3 extends over 15 amino acids. Trimming removed 5 bases from V and 5 bases from J; junction bases left unmatched: 7. Germline values: CDR1 SGHVS, CDR2 FQNEAQ. CDR3 sequence (DNA): TGTGCCAGCAGCCCCTGGCGGGGGGGCAACAATGAGCAGTTCTTC. Its translation: CASSPWRGGNNEQFF.

This clonotype was detected a few times. This chain uses TRBV27 with TRBJ1-1, with D possibly being TRBD1 (5 bases). The ends were cut back, 6 bases at V and 0 bases at J, with 17 bases in the middle. The germline V gene has CDR1 MNHEY and CDR2 SMNVEV (reference sequence). The CDR3 consists of 16 residues. CDR3 DNA: TGTGCCAGCAGCCCCATTGAAAGGGGAATGAACACTGAAGCTTTCTTT. Its protein product is CASSPIERGMNTEAFF.

This clonotype appeared many times. This rearrangement joins TRBV20-1 to TRBJ1-2; 10 bases match TRBD1. The trim removed 1 base at V and 0 bases at J, leaving 8 bases unmatched. The CDR3 is made up of 17 amino acids. Germline CDR1 reads DFQATT; CDR2 reads SNEGSKA (reference sequence). CDR3 protein: CSARVPGQGRANYGYTF. The CDR3 DNA follows: TGCAGTGCTAGAGTGCCGGGACAGGGGAGAGCTAACTATGGCTACACCTTC.

The chain links TRBV5-4 to TRBJ1-1; a weak D match, TRBD1 (6 bases). The V and J ends lost 2 bases and 3 bases respectively, with 11 bases between them. Per the germline V gene, CDR1 is SGHNT and CDR2 is YYREEE (reference sequence). The CDR3 extends over 14 amino acids. The CDR3 is CASSFSGAHTEAFF. The CDR3 DNA reads as TGTGCCAGCAGCTTTTCGGGGGCTCACACTGAAGCTTTCTTT.

This clonotype was seen a handful of times. The junction departs from germline at one end; a sequencing error may be responsible. The V and J genes are TRBV3-1 and TRBJ1-1; D gene ambiguous. CDR3 length equals 15 residues. The germline V gene has CDR1 LGHDT and CDR2 YNNKEL (reference sequence). The CDR3 nucleotides are TGCGCCAGCAGCCAAGAAGAAGGGAAACCCCGGGAAGCTTTCTTT. This encodes CASSQEEGKPREAFF.

This clonotype was counted at least ten times. The chain has TRBV2 and TRBJ1-1; 7 positions agree with TRBD1. The length of the CDR3 is 14 residues. The ends lost 8 bases at V and 4 bases at J; junction bases unmatched: 10. CDR1 is SNHLY, CDR2 FYNNEI, per germline. The CDR3 DNA reads as TGTGCCAGCTCTCTGAGGACAGGCGCCACTGAAGCTTTCTTT. Residues: CASSLRTGATEAFF.

This clonotype came up a few times. The chain couples TRBV19 to TRBJ1-1; D remains ambiguous. The germline V gene has CDR1 LNHDA and CDR2 SQIVND (reference sequence). V dropped 3 bases and J dropped 6 bases, with 11 bases sitting between them. This CDR3 has 13 amino acids. CDR3 in DNA: TGTGCCAGTAGTATGGGCAGATCGCCTGAAGCTTTCTTT. Protein product: CASSMGRSPEAFF.

This clonotype was picked up many times. J is TRBJ2-3 and V is TRBV3-1, with D perhaps TRBD1 or TRBD2 (6 bases each). The CDR3 covers 17 residues. CDR1 is LGHDT and CDR2 is YNNKEL in the germline V gene (reference sequence). V lost 4 bases to trimming and J lost 2 bases, with 19 bases between them. As DNA, the CDR3 is TGTGCCAGCAGCCCTCTAAGGGGGGCCTCCTCCACAGATACGCAGTATTTT. It yields the protein CASSPLRGASSTDTQYF.

V is TRBV10-1 and J is TRBJ1-6; the D is unclear. The CDR3 is 14 amino acids. Germline lookup yields CDR1 WNHNN and CDR2 SYGVQD (reference sequence). Trimming removed 0 bases at V and 8 bases at J, with 8 bases between. The CDR3 protein is CASSESTLDSPLHF. The CDR3 DNA is TGCGCCAGCAGTGAGTCGACTCTCGATTCACCCCTCCACTTT.

The chain uses TRBV6-1 and TRBJ2-1, with TRBD2 matching 14 bases. Germline V lookup: CDR1 MNHNS, CDR2 SASEGT. This CDR3 spans 16 amino acids. V lost 6 bases to trimming and J lost 6 bases; unmatched junction nucleotides: 7. The CDR3 DNA sequence: TGTGCCAGCAGAAACAGACTAGCGGGGGGGCGCAATGAGCAGTTCTTC. As protein: CASRNRLAGGRNEQFF.

The chain uses TRBV7-9 and TRBJ2-2; TRBD1 is a possible D gene (6 bases). The germline V and J ends were trimmed by 1 base and 7 bases, with 25 bases remaining between them. The CDR3 spans 19 residues. CDR1 SEHNR and CDR2 FQNEAQ come from the germline V gene (reference sequence). The CDR3 reads CASSLGQPTEQGLVGELFF. CDR3 nucleotides: TGTGCCAGCAGCTTAGGCCAGCCTACCGAACAGGGTTTGGTCGGGGAGCTGTTTTTT.

This clonotype appeared many times. The rearrangement links TRBV3-1 to TRBJ2-1, with unresolved D. The germline V gene has CDR1 LGHDT and CDR2 YNNKEL (reference sequence). V lost 0 bases and J 6 bases, leaving 9 bases between the germline ends. This CDR3 contains 14 residues. The CDR3 is CASSQDSSVNEQFF. CDR3 nucleotides: TGTGCCAGCAGCCAAGATTCGAGCGTCAATGAGCAGTTCTTC.